Each of the 11 T cell receptor beta chains below was sequenced from the same sample in a study of cytomegalovirus exposure and HLA in healthy donors (dated by TCRdb to about 2017). The method behind the library was the immunoSEQ multiplex PCR assay. The multiplex PCR relied on a mix of 60 forward primers for TCR Vbeta segments and 13 reverse primers for TCR Jbeta segments. TCRdb re-hosts the immuneACCESS table, in-frame sequences only. Its copies lack some clones; in the studies checked, an unresolved V gene accounts for under half of them, and the cause for the rest is not known. This sample holds more than 85,000 clones; 69% were observed only once. In total, the top ten clones hold approximately 5.4% of the sample. Sequenced material: PBMCs. The receptors here all came from a woman aged 65 to 85 in good health and CMV-seropositive.

The genes are TRBV18 and TRBJ1-2; 7 nucleotides agree with TRBD1. With V trimmed by 3 bases and J by 8 bases, 3 bases remained unmatched. Germline CDR1 KGHSH, CDR2 LQKENI. This CDR3 has 12 residues. CDR3 residues: CASSPTGEGYTF. CDR3 DNA sequence: TGTGCCAGCTCACCTACAGGGGAAGGCTACACCTTC.

This clone was detected only a few times. The rearrangement joins TRBV20-1 to TRBJ1-1, with D uncertain. V dropped 6 bases and J dropped 11 bases, with 10 bases sitting between them. The CDR3 covers 9 residues. Germline loops: CDR1 DFQATT, CDR2 SNEGSKA (reference sequence). CDR3 loop: CSAQRGAFF. The CDR3 DNA is TGCAGTGCCCAACGCGGGGCTTTCTTT.

The rearrangement uses TRBV10-3 and TRBJ2-2; weak D call: TRBD2 (6 bases). The CDR3 consists of 14 residues. The V gene lost 8 bases and the J gene lost 2 bases, with 12 bases spanning the gap. Germline V CDR1 and CDR2: ENHRY, SYGVKD. CDR3 loop: CAILTGGNTGELFF. The CDR3 DNA reads TGTGCCATCCTAACCGGGGGAAACACCGGGGAGCTGTTTTTT.

The V call is TRBV7-8, the J call TRBJ1-1, with D possibly matching TRBD1 (6 bases). Per germline, CDR1 SGHVS and CDR2 FQNEAQ. The ends were cut back, 1 base at V and 5 bases at J, with 11 bases in the middle. CDR3 length: 14 residues. The CDR3 sequence: CASSLGGQGTEAFF. For the CDR3, the DNA is TGTGCCAGCAGCTTAGGGGGCCAGGGGACTGAAGCTTTCTTT.

The sample holds many counts of this clone. V and J are TRBV27 and TRBJ2-7; 9 nucleotides align to TRBD1. This CDR3 has 14 residues. With V trimmed by 6 bases and J by 2 bases, 5 bases remained unmatched. In germline, CDR1 is MNHEY, CDR2 SMNVEV (reference sequence). The CDR3 coding sequence is TGTGCCAGCAGAACCGGGACAGGGCCCTACGAGCAGTACTTC. Translating gives CASRTGTGPYEQYF.

V and J are TRBV5-1 and TRBJ2-5; 7 bases line up with TRBD1. Germline V gene sequence: CDR1 SGHRS, CDR2 YFSETQ. The junction had 5 bases not matched to a gene; V was cut back by 5 bases and J by 1 base. The CDR3 sequence is 14 residues long. CDR3: CASRSGQAQETQYF. The CDR3 DNA reads TGCGCCAGCAGATCAGGACAGGCCCAAGAGACCCAGTACTTC.

This chain links TRBV10-2 with TRBJ1-6; TRBD1 matches at 8 bases. CDR1 is WSHSY and CDR2 is SAAADI in the germline V gene. The CDR3 covers 15 residues. J gave up 9 bases and V 4 bases, and 8 bases lay outside the gene matches. The CDR3 nucleotides are TGCGCCAGCAGTGCTACCGGGACAGGAGGTTCACCCCTCCACTTT. Encoded protein: CASSATGTGGSPLHF.

The rearrangement joins TRBV2 to TRBJ1-5, with a tentative D call TRBD1 (6 bases). Germline V gene lookup returns CDR1 SNHLY and CDR2 FYNNEI. Trimming removed 6 bases from V and 8 bases from J, with 17 bases in between. The CDR3 covers 14 residues. For the CDR3, the DNA is TGTGCCAGCAGCTCCGGGGGGGGGCCTGAGCCCCAGCATTTT. Amino acids: CASSSGGGPEPQHF.

This clone has ten or more counts. The chain employs TRBV19 and TRBJ1-6, with TRBD1 matching 7 bases. V dropped 6 bases and J dropped 8; count of bases not matched to a gene: 7. The length of the CDR3 is 14 residues. The germline V gene encodes CDR1 LNHDA and CDR2 SQIVND (reference sequence). CDR3 nucleotide sequence: TGTGCCAGTAGAAACACAGGGGAGTATTCACCCCTCCACTTT. Encoded protein: CASRNTGEYSPLHF.

This clone appeared a few times. This sequence joins TRBV6-1 and TRBJ2-1, with TRBD2 identical over 7 bases. The CDR3 is made up of 15 amino acids. Losses at the gene ends were 4 bases for V and 6 bases for J; bases not matched to a gene: 9. The V gene's germline CDR1 is MNHNS and CDR2 SASEGT. CDR3 sequence reads: CASSGGGTLSNEQFF. In DNA form, the CDR3 reads TGTGCCAGCAGTGGCGGGGGAACACTATCCAATGAGCAGTTCTTC.

In its sample, this clone was seen a few times. The chain uses TRBV5-1 and TRBJ2-3; 10 nucleotides agree with TRBD2. CDR3 length equals 14 residues. Germline V gene lookup returns CDR1 SGHRS and CDR2 YFSETQ. V was clipped by 2 bases and J by 4 bases; unmatched bases: 1. CDR3 DNA sequence: TGCGCCAGCAGCTTCGGGACTAGCGCAGATACGCAGTATTTT. Translation: CASSFGTSADTQYF.